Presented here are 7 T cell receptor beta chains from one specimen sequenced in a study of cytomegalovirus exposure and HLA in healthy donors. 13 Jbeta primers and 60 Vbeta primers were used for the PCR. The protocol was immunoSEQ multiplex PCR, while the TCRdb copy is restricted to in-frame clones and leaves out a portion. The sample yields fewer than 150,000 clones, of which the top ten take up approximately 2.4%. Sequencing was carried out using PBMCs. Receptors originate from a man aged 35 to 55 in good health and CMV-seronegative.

The CDR3 region has the DNA TGTGCCAGCTCACCTAGGACAGGTCGAGACAATGAGCAGTTCTTC. Translating it yields CASSPRTGRDNEQFF. This chain uses TRBV18 with TRBJ2-1, with TRBD1 identical over 7 bases. The V gene's germline CDR1 is KGHSH and CDR2 LQKENI. The CDR3 is 15 amino acids. The ends lost 3 bases at V and 5 bases at J; junction bases unmatched: 7. Together with reference TRBV18 and TRBJ2-1, the CDR3 gives the full variable domain: NAGVMQNPRHLVRRRGQEARLRCSPMKGHSHVYWYRQLPEEGLKFMVYLQKENIIDESGMPKERFSAEFPKEGPSILRIQQVVRGDSAAYFCASSPRTGRDNEQFFGPGTRLTVL.

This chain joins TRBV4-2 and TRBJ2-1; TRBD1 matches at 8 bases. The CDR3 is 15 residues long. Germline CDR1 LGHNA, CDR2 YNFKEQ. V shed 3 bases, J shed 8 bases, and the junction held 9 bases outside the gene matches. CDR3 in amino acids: CASSQAGTGEDEQFF. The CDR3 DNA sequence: TGTGCCAGCAGCCAGGCCGGGACAGGCGAAGATGAGCAGTTCTTC.

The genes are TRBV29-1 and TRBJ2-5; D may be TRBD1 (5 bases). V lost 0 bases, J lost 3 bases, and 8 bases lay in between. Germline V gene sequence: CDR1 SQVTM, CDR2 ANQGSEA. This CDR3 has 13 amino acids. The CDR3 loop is CSVEDRGEETQYF. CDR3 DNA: TGCAGCGTTGAAGATAGGGGTGAAGAGACCCAGTACTTC.

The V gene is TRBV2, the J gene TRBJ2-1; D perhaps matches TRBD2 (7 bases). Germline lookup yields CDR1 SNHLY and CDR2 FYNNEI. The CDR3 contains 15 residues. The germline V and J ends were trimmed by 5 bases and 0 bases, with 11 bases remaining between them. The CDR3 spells CASSLRGASYNEQFF. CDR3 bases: TGTGCCAGCAGTCTACGGGGGGCCTCCTACAATGAGCAGTTCTTC. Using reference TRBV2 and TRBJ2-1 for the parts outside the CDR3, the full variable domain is EPEVTQTPSHQVTQMGQEVILRCVPISNHLYFYWYRQILGQKVEFLVSFYNNEISEKSEIFDDQFSVERPDGSNFTLKIRSTKLEDSAMYFCASSLRGASYNEQFFGPGTRLTVL.

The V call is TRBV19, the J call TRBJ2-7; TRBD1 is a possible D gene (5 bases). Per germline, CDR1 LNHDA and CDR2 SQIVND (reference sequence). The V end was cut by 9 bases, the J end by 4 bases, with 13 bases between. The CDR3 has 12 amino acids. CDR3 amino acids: CASGPRGYEQYF. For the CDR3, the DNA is TGTGCCAGCGGGCCAAGGGGTTACGAGCAGTACTTC.

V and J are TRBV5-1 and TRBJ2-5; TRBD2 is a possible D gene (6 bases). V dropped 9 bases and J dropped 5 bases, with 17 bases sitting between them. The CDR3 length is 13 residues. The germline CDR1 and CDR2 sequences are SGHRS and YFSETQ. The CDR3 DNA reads TGCGCCATTCCGGGGGTAAAATCGGAGACCCAGTACTTC. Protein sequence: CAIPGVKSETQYF. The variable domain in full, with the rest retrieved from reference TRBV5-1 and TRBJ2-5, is KAGVTQTPRYLIKTRGQQVTLSCSPISGHRSVSWYQQTPGQGLQFLFEYFSETQRNKGNFPGRFSGRQFSNSRSEMNVSTLELGDSALYLCAIPGVKSETQYFGPGTRLLVL.

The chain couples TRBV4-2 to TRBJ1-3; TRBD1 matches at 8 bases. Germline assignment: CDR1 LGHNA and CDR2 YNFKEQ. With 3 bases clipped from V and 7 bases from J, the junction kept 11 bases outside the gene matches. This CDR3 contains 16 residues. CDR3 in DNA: TGTGCCAGCAGCCACTCCGACAGGGGCCAAAGGAACACCATATATTTT. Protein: CASSHSDRGQRNTIYF.